These 7 T cell receptor beta chains were all obtained from the same sample, sequenced in a study of shared clonotypes between healthy human individuals (dated by TCRdb to between 2020 and 2021). The receptor library was made with the immunoSEQ multiplex PCR assay. TCRdb obtained this table from immuneACCESS and retained in-frame rearrangements with V and J assigned. These tables miss some clones; where compared with another copy, unresolved V genes account for less than half of the shortfall, and the remainder is unexplained. The sample table contains about 2.2 million clones; only one count was recorded for about 93% of them. The ten largest clones represent approximately 1.6% of the sample. CD8 naive samples were CD45RO-negative cells positively selected for CCR7, giving a CD45RA+CCR7+ population that excluded TemRA cells. The sequenced sample consisted of naive CD8+ T cells from PBMCs. The intended sense of this specimen's cell subset or site label: CD45RA+CCR7+. The receptors shown here come from a man younger than 35 in good health. Some clones in this sample may be carry-over from other donors' samples.

V is TRBV9 and J is TRBJ2-7; the D gene could be TRBD1 or TRBD2 (5 bases each). Germline V gene lookup returns CDR1 SGDLS and CDR2 YYNGEE. The CDR3 has 15 amino acids. The V end was cut by 4 bases, the J end by 2 bases, with 16 bases between. CDR3 residues: CASSRRDVPTYEQYF. The CDR3 DNA sequence: TGTGCCAGCAGCCGCCGGGACGTACCCACCTACGAGCAGTACTTC.

The V call is TRBV2, the J call TRBJ2-1, with D possibly matching TRBD1 (5 bases). Per the germline V gene, CDR1 is SNHLY and CDR2 is FYNNEI. The CDR3 spans 16 residues. The V end was cut by 5 bases, the J end by 0 bases, with 14 bases between. CDR3 protein: CASSPGPSSSYNEQFF. The CDR3 DNA sequence: TGTGCCAGCAGTCCAGGGCCTTCCAGCTCCTACAATGAGCAGTTCTTC.

This chain links TRBV27 with TRBJ2-7, with D perhaps matching TRBD2 (6 bases). The V gene lost 1 base and the J gene lost 5 bases, with 12 bases spanning the gap. Per the germline V gene, CDR1 is MNHEY and CDR2 is SMNVEV (reference sequence). The CDR3 contains 14 residues. The CDR3 DNA reads TGTGCCAGCAGTTTATTGGGGTCGGGGGACGAGCAGTACTTC. Residues: CASSLLGSGDEQYF.

Only one count was recorded for this clone. The J gene is TRBJ1-5, the V gene TRBV27; D unclear. CDR1 and CDR2 from the germline V gene are MNHEY and SMNVEV (reference sequence). Trimming took off 2 bases at V and 2 bases at J, with 10 bases between the two ends. This CDR3 has 15 residues. CDR3: CASSLTVRGNQPQHF. CDR3 in DNA: TGTGCCAGCAGTTTAACAGTTCGGGGCAATCAGCCCCAGCATTTT.

Concerning this clone: Other DNA sequences from this sample encode an identical CDR3 as well. CDR3 in DNA: TGTGCCAGCAGTTTACACCAGGGCTACGAGCAGTACTTC. Residues: CASSLHQGYEQYF. The chain is built from TRBV27 and TRBJ2-7; tentative D call: TRBD1 (5 bases). Trimming shortened V by 2 bases and J by 3 bases, and 8 bases separated the two germline ends. The CDR3 is 13 amino acids. In germline, CDR1 is MNHEY, CDR2 SMNVEV (reference sequence).

The genes are TRBV27 and TRBJ2-2; the D gene is possibly TRBD1 (5 bases). Germline V lookup: CDR1 MNHEY, CDR2 SMNVEV (reference sequence). V was cut by 1 base and J by 2 bases, with 14 bases left in between. The CDR3 consists of 17 residues. CDR3 loop: CASSLFRATINTGELFF. Here the CDR3 DNA reads TGTGCCAGCAGTTTATTCAGGGCTACTATTAACACCGGGGAGCTGTTTTTT.

V usage is TRBV9 and J usage is TRBJ2-4, with 7 bases identical to TRBD2. Germline V gene sequence: CDR1 SGDLS, CDR2 YYNGEE. V lost 4 bases to trimming and J lost 4 bases; unmatched junction nucleotides: 5. The CDR3 consists of 14 residues. CDR3 nucleotides: TGTGCCAGCAGCCCCTCCGGGGGGAAAAACATTCAGTACTTC. It codes for CASSPSGGKNIQYF.